This T cell receptor beta chain was identified during a study of T cell responses to AZD1222 COVID-19 vaccine. Details on this clone: Its antigen is not identified.

Findings and caveats of the study: Unmutated variant regions are reportedly targeted by nearly half of spike-specific TCRs. Donors were chiefly white British, with a greater number of females, and clonal diversity was perhaps underestimated. Vaccine-related CD4 TCRs covered spike, predominating at 160-218 and 743-854. The repertoires were collected only after the peak T cell response.

V was cut by 2 bases and J by 7 bases, with 12 bases left in between. From germline, CDR1 is SGHTA and CDR2 FQGNSA. The CDR3 is 14 residues long. This table comes from immunoSEQ multiplex PCR, and its TCRdb copy is limited to in-frame clones, with some not included. The sample lists 100,000 to 150,000 clones, around 90% occurring once. The rearrangement uses TRBV7-2 and TRBJ1-5; weak D call: TRBD1 (5 bases). The material was peripheral blood, obtained on day 0 of MenACWY control vaccination. The clonotype comes from an adult in good health. CDR3 sequence: CASSLSGGNQPQHF. The CDR3 DNA follows: TGTGCCAGCAGCTTAAGCGGGGGGAACCAGCCCCAGCATTTT.